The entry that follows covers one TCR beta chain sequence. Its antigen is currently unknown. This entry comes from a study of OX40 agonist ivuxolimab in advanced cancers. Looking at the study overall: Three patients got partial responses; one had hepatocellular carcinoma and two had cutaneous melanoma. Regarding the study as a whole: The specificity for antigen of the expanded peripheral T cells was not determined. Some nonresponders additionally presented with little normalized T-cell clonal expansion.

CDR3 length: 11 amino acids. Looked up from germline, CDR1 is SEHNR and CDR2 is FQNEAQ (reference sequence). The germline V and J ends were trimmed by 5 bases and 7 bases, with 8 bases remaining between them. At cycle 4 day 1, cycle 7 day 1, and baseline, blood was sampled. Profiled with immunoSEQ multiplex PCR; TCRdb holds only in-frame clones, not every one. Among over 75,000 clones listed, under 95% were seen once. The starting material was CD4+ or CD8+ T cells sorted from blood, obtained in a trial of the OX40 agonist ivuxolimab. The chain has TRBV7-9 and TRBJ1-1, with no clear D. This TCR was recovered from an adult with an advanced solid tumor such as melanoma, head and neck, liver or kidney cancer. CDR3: CASSPYNEAFF. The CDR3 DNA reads TGTGCCAGCAGCCCATATAATGAAGCTTTCTTT.